This entry features one T cell receptor beta chain sequence. The PCR contained 60 Vbeta and 13 Jbeta primers. Measured with immunoSEQ multiplex PCR; TCRdb has only the in-frame clones, and not every one. The sample lists 100,000 to 150,000 clones; approximately 78% were seen once. These data come from a study of cytomegalovirus exposure and HLA in healthy donors. The TCR was taken from a man aged 25 to 40 in good health and CMV-seropositive. The specimen sequenced was PBMCs.

The CDR3 protein is CASSIDRAGTYNEQFF. The CDR3 DNA reads as TGTGCCAGTAGTATTGATAGGGCCGGGACCTACAATGAGCAGTTCTTC. The J gene is TRBJ2-1, the V gene TRBV19; TRBD2 might be the D (5 bases). V shed 3 bases and J shed 2 bases, with 14 bases lying between them. Germline V gives CDR1 LNHDA, CDR2 SQIVND (reference sequence). CDR3 size: 16 residues.